These 29 T cell receptor beta chains were all obtained from the same sample, sequenced in a study of blood T cells in healthy people across ages. Through a sample-barcoded 5' primer and a J-beta primer mix, a second PCR was run for roughly 6 to 12 cycles. Via MiXCR, TCRdb re-called the 5' RACE reads, giving one row per CDR3 protein. The table lists approximately 1,700,000 distinct CDR3 sequences, around 42% of them singletons. The sequencing input was blood. The receptor source for this set is a human donor in good health.

V is TRBV7-3 and J is TRBJ2-1; D not certain. V was shortened by 5 bases and J by 4 bases, with 12 bases between the two germline ends. There are 14 residues in the CDR3. Germline assignment: CDR1 SGHTA and CDR2 FQGTGA. CDR3 nucleotides: TGTGCCAGCAGCCCCTCTCAGGCGTACAATGAGCAGTTCTTC. Its translation is CASSPSQAYNEQFF.

The chain uses TRBV6-2 or TRBV6-3 and TRBJ2-1, with 8 positions matching TRBD2. V lost 7 bases, J lost 7 bases, and 9 bases stayed unmatched. The CDR3 loop spans 14 amino acids. Germline CDR1 MNHEY, CDR2 SVGEGT. The CDR3 is CASKTGGPVNEQFF. In DNA, the CDR3 is TGTGCCAGCAAAACGGGGGGGCCGGTGAATGAGCAGTTCTTC.

The genes are TRBV12-3 or TRBV12-4 and TRBJ2-7, with TRBD2 identical over 8 bases. CDR3 length: 13 residues. After removal of 8 bases from V and 2 bases from J, the junction contained 5 bases not matched to a gene. CDR3: CASRERGTYEQYF. In DNA form, the CDR3 reads TGTGCCAGCCGTGAGCGGGGGACCTACGAGCAGTACTTC.

The genes are TRBV27 and TRBJ1-1; 7 bases match TRBD1. After removal of 5 bases from V and 1 base from J, the junction contained 7 bases not matched to a gene. CDR3 length equals 15 residues. Germline CDR1 is MNHEY and CDR2 is SMNVEV (reference sequence). The CDR3 nucleotides read TGTGCCAGCAGTACACGACAGGGCGCGAACACTGAAGCTTTCTTT. It is translated as CASSTRQGANTEAFF.

This clonotype appeared a few times. This rearrangement joins TRBV3-1 to TRBJ2-3; D is tentatively TRBD1 or TRBD2 (5 bases each). Germline V gene lookup returns CDR1 LGHDT and CDR2 YNNKEL (reference sequence). The CDR3 has 13 residues. Trimming left V 1 base short and J 8 bases short, with 10 bases between. The CDR3 loop reads CASSQGGSGTQYF. The CDR3 DNA is TGTGCCAGCAGCCAAGGGGGGAGCGGTACGCAGTATTTT.

The rearrangement uses TRBV28 and TRBJ2-7; a weak D match, TRBD2 (5 bases). Germline assignment: CDR1 MDHEN and CDR2 SYDVKM. CDR3 length equals 13 residues. The V end lost 7 bases, the J end lost 0 bases, and 10 bases lay between the germline ends. For the CDR3, the DNA is TGTGCCAGCAAGCGGCGGTACTCCTACGAGCAGTACTTC. It codes for CASKRRYSYEQYF.

The chain employs TRBV20-1 and TRBJ2-1; a weak D match, TRBD2 (7 bases). Per the germline V gene, CDR1 is DFQATT and CDR2 is SNEGSKA (reference sequence). This CDR3 spans 14 amino acids. The ends were cut back, 6 bases at V and 7 bases at J, with 19 bases in the middle. The CDR3 loop reads CSAGGLVWPNEQFF. The CDR3 nucleotides read TGCAGTGCGGGGGGGCTAGTGTGGCCTAATGAGCAGTTCTTC.

This clonotype was counted many times. V gene TRBV9 combines with J gene TRBJ2-3; D is perhaps TRBD2 (5 bases). Germline V gene sequence: CDR1 SGDLS, CDR2 YYNGEE. V shed 7 bases and J shed 1 base, with 19 bases lying between them. The CDR3 totals 16 residues. CDR3 protein: CASGSHRGLGTDTQYF. The CDR3 DNA reads as TGTGCCAGCGGGTCCCACCGGGGTTTGGGCACAGATACGCAGTATTTT. The variable domain in full, with the rest retrieved from reference TRBV9 and TRBJ2-3, is DSGVTQTPKHLITATGQRVTLRCSPRSGDLSVYWYQQSLDQGLQFLIQYYNGEERAKGNILERFSAQQFPDLHSELNLSSLELGDSALYFCASGSHRGLGTDTQYFGPGTRLTVL.

This clonotype has ten or more counts. The chain couples TRBV29-1 to TRBJ2-6; D perhaps matches TRBD1 (5 bases). There are 13 residues in the CDR3. Germline assignment: CDR1 SQVTM and CDR2 ANQGSEA. The CDR3 here is CGAKVSGANVLTF. The CDR3 nucleotides are TGCGGGGCCAAAGTTTCTGGGGCCAACGTCCTGACTTTC.

Remarks on this clonotype: A much larger clone differs from this one at a single base, so this may be a read error. The rearrangement joins TRBV24-1 to TRBJ2-7, with 11 nucleotides matching TRBD2. The length of the CDR3 is 16 residues. Trimming cost V 0 bases and J 7 bases; bases outside gene matches: 7. The germline CDR1 and CDR2 sequences are KGHDR and SFDVKD. The DNA of the CDR3 is TGTGCCACCAGTGATTTGGGGACTAGCGGCTACAATGAGCAGTACTTC. Translating it yields CATSDLGTSGYNEQYF.

The chain links TRBV3-1 to TRBJ2-5; 10 bases align to TRBD1. The ends lost 2 bases at V and 5 bases at J; junction bases unmatched: 5. Germline CDR1 and CDR2: LGHDT and YNNKEL (reference sequence). The CDR3 covers 15 residues. The CDR3 is CASSQPGQGFETQYF. CDR3 nucleotides: TGTGCCAGCAGCCAACCGGGACAGGGGTTCGAGACCCAGTACTTC.

This clonotype was recorded a few times. The V call is TRBV6-2 or TRBV6-3, the J call TRBJ2-7; the D gene is possibly TRBD1 (5 bases). This CDR3 is 14 amino acids long. Germline V gene lookup returns CDR1 MNHEY and CDR2 SVGEGT. Trimming shortened V by 2 bases and J by 10 bases, and 18 bases separated the two germline ends. The CDR3 loop reads CASSYAQGRMPQYF. The CDR3 DNA sequence: TGTGCCAGCAGTTACGCGCAGGGTAGGATGCCCCAGTACTTC.

In its sample, this clonotype was seen a few times. This rearrangement joins TRBV7-2 to TRBJ1-2, with unresolved D. Per germline, CDR1 SGHTA and CDR2 FQGNSA. The length of the CDR3 is 16 residues. The germline V and J ends were trimmed by 2 bases and 4 bases, with 17 bases remaining between them. The CDR3 DNA follows: TGTGCCAGCAGCTTAACAGCTATCAGACTCAGCTATGGCTACACCTTC. Its translation: CASSLTAIRLSYGYTF. Filled out from reference TRBV7-2 and TRBJ1-2, the complete variable domain reads GAGVSQSPSNKVTEKGKDVELRCDPISGHTALYWYRQSLGQGLEFLIYFQGNSAPDKSGLPSDRFSAERTGGSVSTLTIQRTQQEDSAVYLCASSLTAIRLSYGYTFGSGTRLTVV.

As to this clonotype: The final CDR3 position lacks the conserved phenylalanine or tryptophan, pointing to a likely read error. The rearrangement links TRBV7-9 to TRBJ1-1; D may be TRBD1 (6 bases). This CDR3 has 12 amino acids. Germline V CDR1 and CDR2: SEHNR, FQNEAQ (reference sequence). Deletions cut 10 bases from V and 1 base from J, with 10 bases between. DNA for the CDR3: TGTGCCACTGGACAGTGGAACACTGAAGCTTTCTTA. This encodes CATGQWNTEAFL.

This chain joins TRBV7-2 and TRBJ2-1; 12 bases are a match to TRBD2. The CDR3 spans 16 residues. Trimming cost V 6 bases and J 6 bases; bases outside gene matches: 9. The V gene's germline CDR1 is SGHTA and CDR2 FQGNSA. The CDR3, as DNA: TGTGCCAGCAGTGAATCTAGCGGGGGGGGCGGCAATGAGCAGTTCTTC. Amino acids: CASSESSGGGGNEQFF.

Many counts were recorded for this clonotype. This chain's CDR3 is CASSLRYDGAGANVLTF. The CDR3 DNA follows: TGTGCCAGCAGCCTCAGATACGACGGGGCGGGGGCCAACGTCCTGACTTTC. The chain links TRBV7-2 to TRBJ2-6; D tentatively fits TRBD1 or TRBD2 (5 bases each). CDR1 is SGHTA and CDR2 is FQGNSA in the germline V gene. This CDR3 region has 17 residues. V lost 5 bases to trimming and J lost 4 bases, with 18 bases between them.

The chain uses TRBV12-3 or TRBV12-4 and TRBJ1-5; D gene unclear. V dropped 3 bases and J dropped 9 bases, with 21 bases sitting between them. CDR3 length: 16 residues. The CDR3 nucleotides read TGTGCCAGCAGTTTTTCGGGCCCGCCCCAGACGGGGCCCCAGCATTTT. Protein: CASSFSGPPQTGPQHF.

The chain has TRBV14 and TRBJ2-4; 8 positions agree with TRBD2. This CDR3 is 22 amino acids long. Trimming took 1 base from V and 0 from J; bases not matched to a gene: 20. Looked up from germline, CDR1 is SGHDN and CDR2 is FVKESK. The CDR3 region is CASSQGARGDLHYSLAKNIQYF. The CDR3 DNA reads TGTGCCAGCAGCCAAGGCGCGCGGGGGGACCTTCACTATAGCCTAGCCAAAAACATTCAGTACTTC.

This rearrangement joins TRBV29-1 to TRBJ2-3; D unclear. Germline CDR1 and CDR2: SQVTM and ANQGSEA. This CDR3 has 13 residues. Trimming removed 1 base at V and 2 bases at J, with 7 bases between. CDR3 amino acids: CSVEGGATDTQYF. The CDR3 region has the DNA TGCAGCGTTGAAGGAGGAGCCACAGATACGCAGTATTTT.

This clonotype was detected once. This chain links TRBV18 with TRBJ2-4; no clear D. Matching the DNA end better, TRBJ2-7 makes the J call doubtful. The CDR3 runs to 15 residues. CDR1 and CDR2 (germline): KGHSH, LQKENI. CDR3 amino acids: CASSPGRSKFYEQYF. In nucleotides, the CDR3 is TGTGCCAGCTCACCAGGTCGTAGTAAGTTCTACGAGCAGTACTTC.

This chain uses TRBV7-2 with TRBJ1-2; tentatively, D is TRBD1 (6 bases). The CDR3 covers 15 residues. The germline CDR1 and CDR2 sequences are SGHTA and FQGNSA. V was clipped by 5 bases and J by 5 bases, with 18 bases between them. The DNA for the CDR3 is TGTGCCAGCAGCCCGAACCAGGGGCAGGGGTATGGCTACACCTTC. Encoded protein: CASSPNQGQGYGYTF.

Only a few counts were recorded for this clonotype. The rearrangement joins TRBV7-3 to TRBJ2-1; D possibly uses TRBD1 or TRBD2 (6 bases each). Trimming removed 5 bases at V and 8 bases at J, with 19 bases between. Germline V gives CDR1 SGHTA, CDR2 FQGTGA. This CDR3 is 15 amino acids long. CDR3: CASSQGRLGGDEQFF. The CDR3 coding sequence is TGTGCCAGCAGCCAGGGGCGACTCGGAGGGGATGAGCAGTTCTTC.

The chain links TRBV20-1 to TRBJ2-7, with D uncertain. V dropped 1 base and J dropped 2 bases, with 12 bases sitting between them. CDR1 is DFQATT, CDR2 SNEGSKA, per germline (reference sequence). This CDR3 has 14 residues. This CDR3 reads CSARVPGLPYEQYF. The DNA for the CDR3 is TGCAGTGCTAGAGTCCCCGGGCTTCCCTACGAGCAGTACTTC.

CDR3 loop: CASSLVSGVPANYGYTF. As DNA, the CDR3 is TGCGCCAGCAGCTTGGTCTCAGGGGTGCCGGCTAACTATGGCTACACCTTC. The chain links TRBV5-1 to TRBJ1-2; weak D call: TRBD1 (6 bases). V was shortened by 0 bases and J by 0 bases, with 15 bases between the two germline ends. Germline lookup yields CDR1 SGHRS and CDR2 YFSETQ. The CDR3 consists of 17 residues.

J is TRBJ2-1 and V is TRBV6-2 or TRBV6-3; D could derive from TRBD1 or TRBD2 (5 bases each). There are 14 residues in the CDR3. V was trimmed by 2 bases and J by 7 bases, leaving 12 bases between them. Per germline, CDR1 MNHEY and CDR2 SVGEGT. DNA for the CDR3: TGTGCCAGCAGTTACATTGGGGGTCTAAATGAGCAGTTCTTC. Its translation is CASSYIGGLNEQFF.

The rearrangement links TRBV5-6 to TRBJ2-7; 9 bases align to TRBD1. Per germline, CDR1 SGHDT and CDR2 YYEEEE. V trimming: 2 bases; J trimming: 8 bases; junction bases outside the gene matches: 5. The CDR3 has 13 residues. CDR3 sequence: CASSFGQGIKQYF. The CDR3 DNA is TGTGCCAGCAGCTTTGGACAGGGGATCAAGCAGTACTTC.

This clonotype appeared once. This chain uses TRBV5-1 with TRBJ2-7; 8 nucleotides agree with TRBD2. The CDR3 has 14 residues. V shed 4 bases and J 5 bases; nucleotides not matched to a gene: 8. The germline V gene encodes CDR1 SGHRS and CDR2 YFSETQ. CDR3: CASSDSSGGHEQYF. The CDR3 DNA is TGCGCCAGCAGCGATTCCAGCGGGGGCCACGAGCAGTACTTC.

The chain carries TRBV2 and TRBJ2-1, with D possibly being TRBD1 (6 bases). CDR1 and CDR2 (germline): SNHLY, FYNNEI. V shed 1 base and J shed 2 bases, with 6 bases lying between them. This CDR3 is built from 14 residues. The CDR3 nucleotides read TGTGCCAGCAGTGAAGAGGGGGCCTACAATGAGCAGTTCTTC. Translated, it gives CASSEEGAYNEQFF.

The V and J genes are TRBV12-3 or TRBV12-4 and TRBJ1-3; D gene unclear. This CDR3 region has 12 residues. V lost 5 bases and J 1 base, leaving 3 bases between the germline ends. The CDR3 DNA reads TGTGCCAGCAGTCAGTCTGGAAACACCATATATTTT. Its protein is CASSQSGNTIYF.